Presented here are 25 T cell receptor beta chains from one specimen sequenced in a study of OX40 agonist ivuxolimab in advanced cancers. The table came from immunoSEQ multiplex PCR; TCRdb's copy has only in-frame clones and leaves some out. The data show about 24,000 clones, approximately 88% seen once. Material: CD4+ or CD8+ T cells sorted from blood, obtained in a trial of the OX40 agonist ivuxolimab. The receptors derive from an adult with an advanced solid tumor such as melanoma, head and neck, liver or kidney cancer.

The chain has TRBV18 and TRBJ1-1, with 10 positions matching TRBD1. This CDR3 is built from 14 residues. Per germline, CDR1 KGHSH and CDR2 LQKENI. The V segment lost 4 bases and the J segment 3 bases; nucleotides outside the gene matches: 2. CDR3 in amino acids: CASSRGTGDTEAFF. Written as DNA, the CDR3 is TGTGCCAGCTCACGTGGGACAGGGGACACTGAAGCTTTCTTT.

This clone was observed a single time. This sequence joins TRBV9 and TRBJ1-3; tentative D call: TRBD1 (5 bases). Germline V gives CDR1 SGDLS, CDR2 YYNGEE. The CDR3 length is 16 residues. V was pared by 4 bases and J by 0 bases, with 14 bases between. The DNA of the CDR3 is TGTGCCAGCAGCCCCAGGGAGAGGCTCTCTGGAAACACCATATATTTT. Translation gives CASSPRERLSGNTIYF.

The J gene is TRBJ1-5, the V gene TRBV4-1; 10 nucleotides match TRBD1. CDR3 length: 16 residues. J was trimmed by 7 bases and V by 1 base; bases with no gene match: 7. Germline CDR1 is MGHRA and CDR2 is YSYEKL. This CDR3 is CASSQAGDRGRQPQHF. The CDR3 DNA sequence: TGCGCCAGCAGCCAAGCCGGAGACAGGGGGCGACAGCCCCAGCATTTT.

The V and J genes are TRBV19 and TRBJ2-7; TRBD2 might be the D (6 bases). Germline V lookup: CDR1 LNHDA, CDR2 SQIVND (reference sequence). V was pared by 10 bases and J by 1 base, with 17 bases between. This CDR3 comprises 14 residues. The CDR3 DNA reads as TGTGCCACCAGTGGTAGGACTACATCCTACGAGCAGTACTTC. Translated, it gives CATSGRTTSYEQYF.

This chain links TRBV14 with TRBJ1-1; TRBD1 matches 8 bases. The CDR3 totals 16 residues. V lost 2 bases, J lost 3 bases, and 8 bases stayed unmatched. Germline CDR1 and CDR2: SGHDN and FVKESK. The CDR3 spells CASSQWGTGGHTEAFF. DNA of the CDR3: TGTGCCAGCAGCCAATGGGGAACAGGGGGACACACTGAAGCTTTCTTT. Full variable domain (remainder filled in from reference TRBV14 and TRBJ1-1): EAGVTQFPSHSVIEKGQTVTLRCDPISGHDNLYWYRRVMGKEIKFLLHFVKESKQDESGMPNNRFLAERTGGTYSTLKVQPAELEDSGVYFCASSQWGTGGHTEAFFGQGTRLTVV.

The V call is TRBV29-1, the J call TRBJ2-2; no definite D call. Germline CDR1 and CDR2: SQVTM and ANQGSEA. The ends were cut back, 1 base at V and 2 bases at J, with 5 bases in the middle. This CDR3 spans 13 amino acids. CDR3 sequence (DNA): TGCAGCGTTGAAGTATCTAACACCGGGGAGCTGTTTTTT. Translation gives CSVEVSNTGELFF.

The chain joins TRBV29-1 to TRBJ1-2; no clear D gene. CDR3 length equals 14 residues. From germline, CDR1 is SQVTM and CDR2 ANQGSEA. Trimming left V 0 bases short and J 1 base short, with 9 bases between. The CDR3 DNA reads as TGCAGCGTTGAAGACACTTACCTTAACTATGGCTACACCTTC. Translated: CSVEDTYLNYGYTF. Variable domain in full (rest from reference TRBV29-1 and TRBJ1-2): SAVISQKPSRDICQRGTSLTIQCQVDSQVTMMFWYRQQPGQSLTLIATANQGSEATYESGFVIDKFPISRPNLTFSTLTVSNMSPEDSSIYLCSVEDTYLNYGYTFGSGTRLTVV.

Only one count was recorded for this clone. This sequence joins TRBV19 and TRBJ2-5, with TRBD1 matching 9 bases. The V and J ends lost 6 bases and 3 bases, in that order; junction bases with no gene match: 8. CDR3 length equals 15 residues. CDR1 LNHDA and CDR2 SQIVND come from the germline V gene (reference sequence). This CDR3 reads CASRAGTGKKETQYF. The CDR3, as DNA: TGTGCCAGTAGAGCCGGGACAGGGAAAAAAGAGACCCAGTACTTC.

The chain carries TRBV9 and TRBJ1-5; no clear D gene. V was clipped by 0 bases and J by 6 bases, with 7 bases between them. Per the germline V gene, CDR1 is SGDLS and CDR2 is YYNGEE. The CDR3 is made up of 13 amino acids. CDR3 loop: CASSVGGFQPQHF. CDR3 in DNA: TGTGCCAGCAGCGTAGGAGGCTTTCAGCCCCAGCATTTT.

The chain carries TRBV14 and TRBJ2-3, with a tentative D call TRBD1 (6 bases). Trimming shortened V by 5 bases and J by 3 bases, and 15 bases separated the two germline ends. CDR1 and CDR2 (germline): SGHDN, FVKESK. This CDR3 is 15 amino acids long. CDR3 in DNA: TGTGCCAGCAGCGGTGGACAGCTCTGGACAGATACGCAGTATTTT. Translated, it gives CASSGGQLWTDTQYF.

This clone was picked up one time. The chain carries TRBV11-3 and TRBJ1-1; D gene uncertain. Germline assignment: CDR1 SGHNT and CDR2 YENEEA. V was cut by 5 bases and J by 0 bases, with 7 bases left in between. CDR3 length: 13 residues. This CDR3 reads CASSAQLNTEAFF. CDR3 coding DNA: TGTGCCAGCAGCGCACAATTGAACACTGAAGCTTTCTTT.

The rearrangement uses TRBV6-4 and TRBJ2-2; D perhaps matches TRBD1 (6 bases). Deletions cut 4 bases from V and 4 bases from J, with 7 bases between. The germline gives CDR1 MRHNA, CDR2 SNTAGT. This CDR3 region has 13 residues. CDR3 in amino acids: CASSARGTGELFF. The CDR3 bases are TGTGCCAGCAGTGCCAGGGGCACCGGGGAGCTGTTTTTT.

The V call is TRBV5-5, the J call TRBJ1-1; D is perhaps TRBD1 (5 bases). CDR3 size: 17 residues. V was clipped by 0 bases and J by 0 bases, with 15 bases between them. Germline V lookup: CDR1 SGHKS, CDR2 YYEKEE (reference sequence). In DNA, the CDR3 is TGTGCCAGCAGCTTGGGAGGGGTCCGATTCATGAACACTGAAGCTTTCTTT. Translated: CASSLGGVRFMNTEAFF.

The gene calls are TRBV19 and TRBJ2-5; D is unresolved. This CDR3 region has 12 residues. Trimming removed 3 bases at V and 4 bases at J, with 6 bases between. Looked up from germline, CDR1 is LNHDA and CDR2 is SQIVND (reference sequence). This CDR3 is CASSMLGETQYF. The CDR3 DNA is TGTGCCAGTAGTATGCTCGGAGAGACCCAGTACTTC.

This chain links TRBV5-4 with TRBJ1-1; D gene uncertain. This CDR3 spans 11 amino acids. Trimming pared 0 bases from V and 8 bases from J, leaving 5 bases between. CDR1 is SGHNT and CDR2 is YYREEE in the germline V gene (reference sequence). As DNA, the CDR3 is TGTGCCAGCAGCTTGGGAAAGGAAGCTTTCTTT. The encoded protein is CASSLGKEAFF.

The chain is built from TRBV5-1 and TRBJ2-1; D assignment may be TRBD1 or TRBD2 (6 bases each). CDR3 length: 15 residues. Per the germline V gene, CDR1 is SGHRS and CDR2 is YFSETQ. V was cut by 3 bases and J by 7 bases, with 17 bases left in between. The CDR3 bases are TGCGCCAGCAGCTCTGGGACTTCCCAGGGGAATGAGCAGTTCTTC. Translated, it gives CASSSGTSQGNEQFF.

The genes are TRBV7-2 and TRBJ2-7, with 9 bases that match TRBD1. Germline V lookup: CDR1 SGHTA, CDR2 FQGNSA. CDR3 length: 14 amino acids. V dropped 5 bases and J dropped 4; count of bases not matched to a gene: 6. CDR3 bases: TGTGCCAGCAGCACACGACAGGGGGTTTACGAGCAGTACTTC. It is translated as CASSTRQGVYEQYF.

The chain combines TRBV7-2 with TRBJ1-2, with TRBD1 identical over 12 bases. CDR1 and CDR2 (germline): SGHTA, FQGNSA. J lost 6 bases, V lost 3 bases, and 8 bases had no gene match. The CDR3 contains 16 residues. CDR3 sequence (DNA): TGTGCCAGCAGCTTGGGTGGGACAGGGGGCCTGGATGGCTACACCTTC. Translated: CASSLGGTGGLDGYTF.

In nucleotides, the CDR3 is TGTGCAAGTCGTCAATCGCGGGTTACTAGCGGTCCCTCCTACGAGCAGTACTTC. Translated: CASRQSRVTSGPSYEQYF. The rearrangement links TRBV12-2 to TRBJ2-7; the listed D gene, TRBD2, was not tested against the DNA. TRBV12-2 is a listed pseudogene. CDR3 length equals 18 residues.

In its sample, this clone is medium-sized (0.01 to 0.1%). The CDR3 DNA follows: TGTGCCAGCTCACCGTCGGGGGATCAGCCCCAGCATTTT. This translates into CASSPSGDQPQHF. The V and J genes are TRBV18 and TRBJ1-5; perhaps TRBD1 as D (5 bases). The CDR3 has 13 amino acids. The V end lost 3 bases, the J end lost 5 bases, and 8 bases lay between the germline ends. Germline CDR1 reads KGHSH; CDR2 reads LQKENI.

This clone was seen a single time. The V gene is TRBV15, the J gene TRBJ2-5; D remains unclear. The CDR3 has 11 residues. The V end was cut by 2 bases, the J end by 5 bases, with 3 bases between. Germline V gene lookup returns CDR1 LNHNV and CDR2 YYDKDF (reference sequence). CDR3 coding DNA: TGTGCCACCAGCAGAACGGAGACCCAGTACTTC. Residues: CATSRTETQYF.

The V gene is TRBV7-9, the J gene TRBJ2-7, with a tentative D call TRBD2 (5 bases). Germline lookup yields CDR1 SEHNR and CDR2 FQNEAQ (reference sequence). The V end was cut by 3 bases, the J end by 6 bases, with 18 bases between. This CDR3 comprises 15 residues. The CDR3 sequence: CASSLAGTSTGEQYF. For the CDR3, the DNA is TGTGCCAGCAGCTTGGCGGGCACATCAACGGGCGAGCAGTACTTC.

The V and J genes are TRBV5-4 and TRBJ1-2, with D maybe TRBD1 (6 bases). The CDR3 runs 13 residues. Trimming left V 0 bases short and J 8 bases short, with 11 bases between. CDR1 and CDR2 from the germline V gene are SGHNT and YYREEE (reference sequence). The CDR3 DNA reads TGTGCCAGCAGCTTGGCGGCAGGGGTGGGCTACACCTTC. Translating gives CASSLAAGVGYTF.

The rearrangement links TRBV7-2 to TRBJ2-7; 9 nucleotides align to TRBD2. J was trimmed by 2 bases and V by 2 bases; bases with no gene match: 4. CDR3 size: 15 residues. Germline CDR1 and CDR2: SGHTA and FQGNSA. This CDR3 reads CASSLRASGAYEQYF. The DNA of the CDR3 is TGTGCCAGCAGCTTAAGGGCTAGCGGGGCCTACGAGCAGTACTTC. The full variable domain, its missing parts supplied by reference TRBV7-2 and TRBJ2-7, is GAGVSQSPSNKVTEKGKDVELRCDPISGHTALYWYRQSLGQGLEFLIYFQGNSAPDKSGLPSDRFSAERTGGSVSTLTIQRTQQEDSAVYLCASSLRASGAYEQYFGPGTRLTVT.

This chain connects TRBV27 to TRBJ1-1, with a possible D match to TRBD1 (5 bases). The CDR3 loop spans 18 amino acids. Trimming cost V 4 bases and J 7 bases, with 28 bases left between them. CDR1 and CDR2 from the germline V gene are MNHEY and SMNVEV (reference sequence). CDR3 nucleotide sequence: TGTGCCAGCAGTTCGTTCCTTTTGTCGGGACGGGCGTTCAGTGAAGCTTTCTTT. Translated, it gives CASSSFLLSGRAFSEAFF.